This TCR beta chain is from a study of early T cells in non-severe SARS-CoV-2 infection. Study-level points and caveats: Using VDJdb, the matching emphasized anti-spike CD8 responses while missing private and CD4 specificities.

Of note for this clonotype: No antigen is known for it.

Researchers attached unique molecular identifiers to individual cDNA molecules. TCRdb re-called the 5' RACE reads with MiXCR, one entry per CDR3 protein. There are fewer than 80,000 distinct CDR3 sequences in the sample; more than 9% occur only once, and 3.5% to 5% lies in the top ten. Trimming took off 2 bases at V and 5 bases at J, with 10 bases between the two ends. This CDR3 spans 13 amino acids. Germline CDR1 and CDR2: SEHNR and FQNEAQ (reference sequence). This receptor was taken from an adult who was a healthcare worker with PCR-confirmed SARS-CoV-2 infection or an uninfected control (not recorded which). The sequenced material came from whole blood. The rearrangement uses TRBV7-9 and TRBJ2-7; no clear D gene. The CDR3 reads CASSLRALDEQYF. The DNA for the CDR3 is TGTGCCAGCAGCTTAAGAGCGTTGGACGAGCAGTACTTC.